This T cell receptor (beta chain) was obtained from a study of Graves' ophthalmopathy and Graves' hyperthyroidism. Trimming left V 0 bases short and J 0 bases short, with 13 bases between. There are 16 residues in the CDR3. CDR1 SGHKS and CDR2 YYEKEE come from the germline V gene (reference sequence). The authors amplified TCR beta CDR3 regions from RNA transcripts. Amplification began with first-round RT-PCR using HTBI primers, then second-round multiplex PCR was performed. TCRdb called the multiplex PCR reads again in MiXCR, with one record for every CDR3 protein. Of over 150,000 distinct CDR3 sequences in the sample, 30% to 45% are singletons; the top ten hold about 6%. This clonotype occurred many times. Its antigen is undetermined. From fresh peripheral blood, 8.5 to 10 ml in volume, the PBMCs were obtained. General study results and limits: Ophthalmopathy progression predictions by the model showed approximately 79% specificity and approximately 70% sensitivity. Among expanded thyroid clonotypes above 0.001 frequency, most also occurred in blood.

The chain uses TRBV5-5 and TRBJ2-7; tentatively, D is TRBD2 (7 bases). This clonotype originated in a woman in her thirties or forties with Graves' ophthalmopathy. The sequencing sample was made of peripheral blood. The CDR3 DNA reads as TGTGCCAGCAGCTTGGAGGGGGGGCGGAACTCCTACGAGCAGTACTTC. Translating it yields CASSLEGGRNSYEQYF.